This T cell receptor (beta chain) was retrieved from a study of neoadjuvant anti-PD-1 for oral cavity cancer (dated by TCRdb to the early 2020s). Turning to the overall study: Three to four biweekly doses of nivolumab at 3 mg/kg were mostly administered to patients before curative-intent surgical resection. Patients with complete response, partial response or stable disease by RECIST 1.1 were defined as responders, whereas patients with progression were defined as non-responders. The parent correlative cohort included some 13 patients, with a 33% response rate. A fourth nivolumab dose was given around day 43 to patients without progression, and definitive surgical resection was performed in those patients on days 50-56. Overall study outcomes, separate from this receptor: TCR analyses included only a few patients per response group, and the authors called for larger cohorts for validation. After neoadjuvant nivolumab, significantly higher T cell clonality (Gini index) was found within PBMCs in non-responders than in responders. Higher pretreatment blood Treg/Th17 ratios correlated with higher pretreatment blood TCRbeta clonality and lower post-treatment tumor TCRbeta clonality.

This specimen's time point label, per the study, means: before neoadjuvant nivolumab. None of the patients had received prior systemic or radiation treatment, and all were newly diagnosed with stage II-IVA oral cavity squamous cell carcinoma. The cohort consisted of patients with HPV-negative, locally advanced oral cavity squamous cell carcinoma. Peripheral blood mononuclear cells were analyzed directly and were not maintained or expanded in culture. Samples came from a longitudinal correlative study of a single-arm phase II trial of neoadjuvant nivolumab in oral cavity squamous cell carcinoma. Subject-matched pre- and post-treatment PBMCs and tumors from three responders and three non-responders were subjected to genomic DNA-based TCRbeta sequencing. Peripheral blood mononuclear cells were collected before nivolumab treatment and were collected again after treatment, at the time of surgery. The Maxwell RSC DNA from Cells kit was used to extract genomic DNA from PBMCs.

For deep sequencing, PBMC libraries mostly used around 480 ng of input genomic DNA, with six replicates for each sample. The immunoSEQ hsTCRbeta kit was used to prepare TCRbeta libraries, following the manufacturer's instructions. An Illumina NovaSeq 6000 S4 flow cell was used to sequence the final libraries, which had first been combined to 3 nM. Under the source paper's analysis protocol: Raw data preprocessing and quality control were performed with the immunoSEQ Analyzer. The analysis was restricted to productive rearrangements, with each unique CDR3 amino acid sequence defining a clonotype. Repertoire clonality was estimated as the Gini-Simpson index, computed with the R package tcR. Student's t test was used to compare Gini indices, while Pearson correlation assessed associations with tumor size change. The clones in this table, taken by TCRdb from immuneACCESS, are in-frame only. Not every clone is retained; where verified, under half of the shortfall comes from an unresolved V gene, and the cause of the rest is unknown. V and J calls and clone size are given by that table; D and trimming were obtained from the DNA. In all, the sample holds about 16,000 clones, and around two thirds of those were seen once. About 3% of the sample is held by the ten biggest clonotypes.

This clone was counted between two and nine times. What this receptor recognizes is not known. Within one base of it there is no much larger clone, and no base qualities were kept. CDR1 SQVTM and CDR2 ANQGSEA are derived from the germline V gene. Its CDR3 holds 12 amino acids, cysteine through phenylalanine. The only DNA kept is the CDR3, 36 bases in frame from the first base. Deletion took 6 bases off V and 4 bases off J, with a span of 9 bases between the germline ends. The specimen was PBMCs, collected before nivolumab (anti-PD-1) treatment. The chain is made from TRBV29-1 and TRBJ2-2, with the D gene too uncertain to name. This sequence was found in a person aged 40 to 85 with oral cavity squamous cell carcinoma. CDR3 loop: CSVIPFTGELFF. The nucleotides are TGCAGCGTCATTCCGTTCACCGGGGAGCTGTTTTTT.